The clone carrying this TCR beta chain was picked up a small number of times. Its target is unknown. Amplified TCR beta CDR3 regions derived from RNA transcripts. During a first-round RT-PCR of the TCR CDR3, the HTBI primer set was used. TCRdb fed the multiplex PCR reads into MiXCR, producing one record per CDR3 protein. The sample holds a few hundred thousand distinct CDR3 sequences, around 18% seen once. These data belong to a study of T cells in Graves' hyperthyroidism and ophthalmopathy. Fresh peripheral blood, less than 11 ml of it, supplied the PBMCs. General study findings and limits: Ophthalmopathy was model-predicted a median around 6.7 months pre-onset. Among thyroid clonotypes expanded above 0.001, most also appeared in blood.

CDR3 length: 13 residues. V shed 6 bases and J 5 bases; nucleotides not matched to a gene: 2. The V gene's germline CDR1 is LGHNT and CDR2 FRNRAP. Sequenced sample: blood. The receptor comes from a man aged 35 to 55 with Graves' hyperthyroidism. This sequence joins TRBV12-5 and TRBJ2-5; 11 bases fit TRBD2. The CDR3 bases are TGTGCTAGTGGCTCTAGCGGGGGGGAGACCCAGTACTTC. It yields the protein CASGSSGGETQYF.